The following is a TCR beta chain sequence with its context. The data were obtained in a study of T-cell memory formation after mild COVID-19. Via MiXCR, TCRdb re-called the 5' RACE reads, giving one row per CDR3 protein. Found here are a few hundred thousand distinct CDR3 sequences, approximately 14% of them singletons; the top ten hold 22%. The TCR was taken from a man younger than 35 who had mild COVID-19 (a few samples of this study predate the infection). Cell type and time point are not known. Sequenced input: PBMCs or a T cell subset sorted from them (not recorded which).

CDR3 region: CASSYSGPGLAVLSGANVLTF. Here the CDR3 DNA reads TGTGCCAGCAGTTACTCGGGCCCCGGACTAGCCGTGCTCTCTGGGGCCAACGTCCTGACTTTC. The chain employs TRBV6-2 or TRBV6-3 and TRBJ2-6; 8 bases align to TRBD2. The CDR3 totals 21 residues. From germline, CDR1 is MNHEY and CDR2 SVGEGT. J gave up 0 bases and V 0 bases, and 13 bases lay outside the gene matches.